This TCR beta chain stems from a study of control samples from healthy donors and cancer patients. Deletions cut 2 bases from V and 4 bases from J, with 8 bases between. Per the germline V gene, CDR1 is SGHTA and CDR2 is FQGNSA. The CDR3 loop spans 13 amino acids. This table comes from immunoSEQ multiplex PCR, and its TCRdb copy is limited to in-frame clones, with some not included. The sample consists of approximately 190,000 clones, roughly nine tenths of them appearing once. This chain joins TRBV7-2 and TRBJ1-2; TRBD1 is a possible D gene (5 bases). Input material: blood. The TCR sequence derives from a man aged 30 to 39 in good health. The CDR3 DNA reads as TGTGCCAGCAGCTTACTGGGGGGCTATGGCTACACCTTC. As protein: CASSLLGGYGYTF.